One and the same sample provided the 18 T cell receptor beta chains below, sequenced in a study of T cells in localized non-small cell lung cancer. Measured with immunoSEQ multiplex PCR; TCRdb has only the in-frame clones, and not every one. This table holds tens of thousands of clones, around nine tenths found once. The sample consisted of peripheral blood, taken before any cancer treatment. All receptors come from a female donor at least 60 years old with stage III squamous cell lung carcinoma.

The chain links TRBV28 to TRBJ1-1; no reliable D call. Per germline, CDR1 MDHEN and CDR2 SYDVKM. CDR3 length equals 15 residues. The ends were cut back, 3 bases at V and 1 base at J, with 12 bases in the middle. The CDR3 sequence: CASSLVRVGNTEAFF. In DNA, the CDR3 is TGTGCCAGCAGTTTGGTTAGGGTAGGGAACACTGAAGCTTTCTTT.

The V and J genes are TRBV28 and TRBJ1-6; 7 positions agree with TRBD1. Germline V gene lookup returns CDR1 MDHEN and CDR2 SYDVKM. The J segment lost 0 bases and the V segment lost 9 bases, leaving 8 bases of the junction unmatched. The CDR3 has 16 amino acids. This CDR3 reads CASGATGSSYNSPLHF. Written as DNA, the CDR3 is TGTGCCAGTGGGGCGACAGGGAGCTCCTATAATTCACCCCTCCACTTT.

This chain connects TRBV19 to TRBJ2-5; 10 bases are shared with TRBD2. CDR1 and CDR2 (germline): LNHDA, SQIVND (reference sequence). The J segment lost 3 bases and the V segment lost 4 bases, leaving 2 bases of the junction unmatched. This CDR3 comprises 14 residues. This CDR3 is CASSTSGREETQYF. CDR3 DNA: TGTGCCAGTAGTACGAGCGGGAGGGAAGAGACCCAGTACTTC. The full variable domain, in which reference TRBV19 and TRBJ2-5 provide the parts outside the CDR3, is DGGITQSPKYLFRKEGQNVTLSCEQNLNHDAMYWYRQDPGQGLRLIYYSQIVNDFQKGDIAEGYSVSREKKESFPLTVTSAQKNPTAFYLCASSTSGREETQYFGPGTRLLVL.

J is TRBJ1-1 and V is TRBV10-3; possible D gene TRBD1, 5 bases. Between the trimmed V and J ends, which lost 10 bases and 4 bases, there was a span of 16 bases. CDR1 is ENHRY, CDR2 SYGVKD, per germline. CDR3 size: 13 residues. The CDR3 bases are TGTGCCAACGCTCGGGGGGTAGGCACTGAAGCTTTCTTT. This sequence encodes CANARGVGTEAFF.

CDR3 sequence: CASSLSGASLGYTF. CDR3 sequence (DNA): TGTGCCAGCAGCTTAAGTGGTGCCTCCTTAGGCTACACCTTC. The V and J genes are TRBV7-9 and TRBJ1-2; D ambiguous. Trimming removed 2 bases from V and 8 bases from J, with 15 bases in between. Germline-derived CDR1 and CDR2 are SEHNR and FQNEAQ (reference sequence). The CDR3 is 14 amino acids. The variable domain in full, with the rest retrieved from reference TRBV7-9 and TRBJ1-2, is DTGVSQNPRHKITKRGQNVTFRCDPISEHNRLYWYRQTLGQGPEFLTYFQNEAQLEKSRLLSDRFSAERPKGSFSTLEIQRTEQGDSAMYLCASSLSGASLGYTFGSGTRLTVV.

The chain carries TRBV5-1 and TRBJ1-4; 7 bases agree with TRBD1. The CDR3 is 15 amino acids. V lost 5 bases, J lost 8 bases, and 12 bases stayed unmatched. The germline V gene encodes CDR1 SGHRS and CDR2 YFSETQ. CDR3 amino acids: CASRPDRAVGEKLFF. The CDR3 nucleotides read TGCGCCAGCAGACCTGACAGGGCAGTCGGAGAAAAACTGTTTTTT. The variable domain in full, completed from reference TRBV5-1 and TRBJ1-4, reads KAGVTQTPRYLIKTRGQQVTLSCSPISGHRSVSWYQQTPGQGLQFLFEYFSETQRNKGNFPGRFSGRQFSNSRSEMNVSTLELGDSALYLCASRPDRAVGEKLFFGSGTQLSVL.

The chain combines TRBV5-6 with TRBJ1-1, with a possible D match to TRBD1 (5 bases). Trimming removed 0 bases at V and 11 bases at J, with 23 bases between. Germline CDR1 SGHDT, CDR2 YYEEEE. The CDR3 extends over 16 amino acids. In DNA form, the CDR3 reads TGTGCCAGCAGCTTGGCTCTGCCATCCTATGAAGGGACGGCTTTCTTT. This translates into CASSLALPSYEGTAFF.

The V gene is TRBV10-3, the J gene TRBJ2-5; D not resolved. V dropped 4 bases and J dropped 5 bases, with 11 bases sitting between them. The CDR3 contains 13 residues. Germline loops: CDR1 ENHRY, CDR2 SYGVKD. CDR3 in DNA: TGTGCCATCAGTGGGTCGGGTGGGGAGACCCAGTACTTC. This sequence encodes CAISGSGGETQYF.

Only a few counts were recorded for this clone. J is TRBJ1-6 and V is TRBV28, with 8 bases aligning to TRBD1. The J segment lost 7 bases and the V segment lost 10 bases, leaving 3 bases of the junction unmatched. This CDR3 spans 12 amino acids. Per germline, CDR1 MDHEN and CDR2 SYDVKM. The CDR3 region is CAIRGLNSPLHF. CDR3 bases: TGTGCCATCAGGGGGCTGAATTCACCCCTCCACTTT.

The rearrangement uses TRBV11-2 and TRBJ2-1; 11 bases line up with TRBD2. J gave up 4 bases and V 5 bases, and 7 bases lay outside the gene matches. The CDR3 runs 16 residues. The V gene's germline CDR1 is SGHAT and CDR2 FQNNGV. CDR3 sequence: CASSPPGLAAYNEQFF. The DNA of the CDR3 is TGTGCCAGCAGCCCTCCGGGACTAGCGGCGTACAATGAGCAGTTCTTC.

CDR3 loop: CASSFGDADTQYF. The CDR3 region has the DNA TGTGCCAGCAGTTTTGGGGATGCAGATACGCAGTATTTT. The genes are TRBV2 and TRBJ2-3, with D unclear. Trimming stripped 5 bases from V and 4 bases from J, with 10 bases between. CDR3 length: 13 amino acids. In germline, CDR1 is SNHLY, CDR2 FYNNEI.

The chain combines TRBV27 with TRBJ2-3; D uncertain. In germline, CDR1 is MNHEY, CDR2 SMNVEV (reference sequence). CDR3 size: 14 residues. The germline V and J ends were trimmed by 5 bases and 0 bases, with 9 bases remaining between them. DNA for the CDR3: TGTGCCAGCAGTCTGCTGGGTAGCACAGATACGCAGTATTTT. It codes for CASSLLGSTDTQYF.

The J gene is TRBJ1-1, the V gene TRBV5-5; D possibly corresponds to TRBD1 (6 bases). Trimming shortened V by 3 bases and J by 12 bases, and 15 bases separated the two germline ends. Per germline, CDR1 SGHKS and CDR2 YYEKEE (reference sequence). The CDR3 sequence is 12 residues long. The CDR3 coding sequence is TGTGCCAGCAGCTCCAGGGGTATCGAGACTTTCTTT. As protein: CASSSRGIETFF.

The chain couples TRBV2 to TRBJ1-4; 8 bases agree with TRBD1. With 5 bases clipped from V and 6 bases from J, the junction kept 5 bases outside the gene matches. This CDR3 comprises 14 residues. Germline V CDR1 and CDR2: SNHLY, FYNNEI. The chain's CDR3 is CASSPDRGDEKLFF. CDR3 coding DNA: TGTGCCAGCAGTCCTGACAGGGGCGATGAAAAACTGTTTTTT.

The J gene is TRBJ2-7, the V gene TRBV5-1, with D possibly matching TRBD1 (6 bases). V was trimmed by 3 bases and J by 3 bases, leaving 19 bases between them. CDR3 length: 16 amino acids. CDR1 is SGHRS, CDR2 YFSETQ, per germline. CDR3 in amino acids: CASSSLGRQADYEQYF. CDR3 coding DNA: TGCGCCAGCAGCTCCCTGGGGCGACAGGCCGACTACGAGCAGTACTTC.

This clone came up once. The chain joins TRBV18 to TRBJ1-1; 8 bases fit TRBD1. The ends lost 5 bases at V and 2 bases at J; junction bases unmatched: 10. This CDR3 has 16 residues. Germline V gene data show CDR1 as KGHSH and CDR2 as LQKENI. The CDR3 sequence is CASSFRGRLSNTEAFF. The DNA of the CDR3 is TGTGCCAGCTCATTCAGGGGGCGTTTAAGTAACACTGAAGCTTTCTTT.

CDR3 nucleotide sequence: TGTGCCAGTAGTTTAGCGGGGACAGGGAACGAGCAGTACTTC. This sequence encodes CASSLAGTGNEQYF. This chain joins TRBV19 and TRBJ2-7, with a tentative D call TRBD1 (9 bases). In germline, CDR1 is LNHDA, CDR2 SQIVND (reference sequence). The ends were cut back, 5 bases at V and 5 bases at J, with 16 bases in the middle. The CDR3 is 14 residues long.

The chain carries TRBV18 and TRBJ1-1; D might be TRBD1 (5 bases). CDR1 and CDR2 from the germline V gene are KGHSH and LQKENI. This CDR3 region has 15 residues. The V gene lost 6 bases and the J gene lost 5 bases, with 19 bases spanning the gap. The CDR3 DNA sequence: TGTGCCAGCTCCCCGCGCGGGGGAGGAGAGACTGAAGCTTTCTTT. It codes for CASSPRGGGETEAFF.